The 22 T cell receptor beta chains reported below all come from one sample, sequenced in a study of blood T cell repertoires in COVID-19. Repertoires were generated with immunoSEQ multiplex PCR, while TCRdb's copy carries only in-frame clones and drops some. This sample has about 60,000 clones; 80% to 90% occur once, and the top ten carry more than 10%. The sample taken for sequencing was peripheral blood. These receptors originate from a human donor in a cohort sampled during active COVID-19.

The chain uses TRBV27 and TRBJ2-7, with TRBD1 as a possible D gene (5 bases). CDR1 is MNHEY and CDR2 is SMNVEV in the germline V gene (reference sequence). This CDR3 contains 13 residues. The germline V and J ends were trimmed by 0 bases and 4 bases, with 7 bases remaining between them. The CDR3 nucleotides are TGTGCCAGCAGTTTATCGCAGGGTTACGAGCAGTACTTC. This codes for CASSLSQGYEQYF.

The chain uses TRBV30 and TRBJ2-7, with 7 bases aligning to TRBD1. Germline lookup yields CDR1 GTSNPN and CDR2 SVGIG (reference sequence). Trimming cost V 7 bases and J 4 bases; bases outside gene matches: 7. The CDR3 loop spans 12 amino acids. Written as DNA, the CDR3 is TGTGCCTCCACAGGGGAAAGGTACGAGCAGTACTTC. Its protein product is CASTGERYEQYF.

This chain joins TRBV12-3 or TRBV12-4 and TRBJ1-2; a possible D gene is TRBD1 (6 bases). The V gene lost 6 bases and the J gene lost 4 bases, with 12 bases spanning the gap. CDR3 length: 13 amino acids. CDR3 loop: CASRLQGIYGYTF. The CDR3, as DNA: TGTGCCAGCAGGCTCCAGGGGATCTATGGCTACACCTTC.

This clone was seen only once. This chain connects TRBV28 to TRBJ1-1, with D maybe TRBD1 (5 bases). CDR1 and CDR2 from the germline V gene are MDHEN and SYDVKM. The CDR3 loop spans 15 amino acids. Trimming pared 6 bases from V and 4 bases from J, leaving 18 bases between. This chain's CDR3 is CASSLTGRRGTEAFF. The CDR3 nucleotides read TGTGCCAGCAGCCTGACCGGACGGAGGGGCACTGAAGCTTTCTTT. Complete variable domain (other parts from reference TRBV28 and TRBJ1-1): DVKVTQSSRYLVKRTGEKVFLECVQDMDHENMFWYRQDPGLGLRLIYFSYDVKMKEKGDIPEGYSVSREKKERFSLILESASTNQTSMYLCASSLTGRRGTEAFFGQGTRLTVV.

The chain recombines TRBV7-9 with TRBJ2-2; D is undetermined. V shed 5 bases and J shed 6 bases, with 7 bases lying between them. The CDR3 contains 12 residues. Germline CDR1 SEHNR, CDR2 FQNEAQ (reference sequence). The CDR3 bases are TGTGCCAGCAGCCAGGAAGCCGGGGAGCTGTTTTTT. Translation: CASSQEAGELFF. The entire variable domain, with the rest obtained from reference TRBV7-9 and TRBJ2-2, is as follows: DTGVSQNPRHKITKRGQNVTFRCDPISEHNRLYWYRQTLGQGPEFLTYFQNEAQLEKSRLLSDRFSAERPKGSFSTLEIQRTEQGDSAMYLCASSQEAGELFFGEGSRLTVL.

The chain recombines TRBV21-1 with TRBJ1-6. TRBV21-1 is annotated as a pseudogene. The CDR3 loop spans 11 amino acids. CDR3 sequence reads: CASSKRGPLHF. CDR3 DNA sequence: TGTGCCAGCAGCAAGCGGGGACCCCTCCACTTT.

V usage is TRBV11-2 and J usage is TRBJ2-7, with a tentative D call TRBD2 (6 bases). V was clipped by 4 bases and J by 0 bases, with 16 bases between them. Germline values: CDR1 SGHAT, CDR2 FQNNGV. This CDR3 is 16 amino acids long. The DNA of the CDR3 is TGTGCCAGCAGCTCGGTAGCGGAGAGGGGCTCCTACGAGCAGTACTTC. As protein: CASSSVAERGSYEQYF.

This chain joins TRBV4-1 and TRBJ1-2; 7 bases map to TRBD1. CDR1 and CDR2 from the germline V gene are MGHRA and YSYEKL. The CDR3 consists of 13 residues. J was trimmed by 7 bases and V by 4 bases; bases with no gene match: 6. DNA of the CDR3: TGCGCCAGCAGCCCGACAGGGACGGGTGGCTACACCTTC. As protein: CASSPTGTGGYTF.

This clone was seen a single time. At one of its ends the junction is not consistent with the germline gene, which may arise from a read error. Different DNA sequences within this sample yield the same CDR3. In DNA form, the CDR3 reads TGTGCCAGCAGCTATAGCTCCTACGAACAGTACTTC. It codes for CASSYSSYEQYF. The chain combines TRBV7-9 with TRBJ2-7, with no clear D. The CDR3 sequence is 12 residues long. From germline, CDR1 is SEHNR and CDR2 FQNEAQ (reference sequence).

The chain links TRBV6-6 to TRBJ2-1, with 14 nucleotides matching TRBD2. The V gene's germline CDR1 is MNHNY and CDR2 SVGAGI (reference sequence). The ends lost 6 bases at V and 9 bases at J; junction bases unmatched: 7. This CDR3 comprises 15 residues. The CDR3 loop reads CASSGLAGGGTEQFF. The CDR3 coding sequence is TGTGCCAGCAGCGGACTAGCGGGGGGCGGGACTGAGCAGTTCTTC.

The chain couples TRBV27 to TRBJ2-2, with D perhaps matching TRBD1 (6 bases). CDR1 is MNHEY, CDR2 SMNVEV, per germline (reference sequence). V gave up 8 bases and J gave up 5 bases, with 12 bases separating them. This CDR3 contains 13 residues. CDR3 in DNA: TGTGCCAGCTACAGGGCTGGGACCGGGGAGCTGTTTTTT. Amino acids: CASYRAGTGELFF.

This clone is medium-sized (0.01 to 0.1%) in the sample. The chain is built from TRBV6-5 and TRBJ1-5; no reliable D call. The germline V gene encodes CDR1 MNHEY and CDR2 SVGAGI. V lost 2 bases and J 6 bases, leaving 8 bases between the germline ends. The CDR3 totals 13 residues. Here the CDR3 DNA reads TGTGCCAGCAGTTACAGGGAGGGTCAGCCCCAGCATTTT. It codes for CASSYREGQPQHF.

The J gene is TRBJ2-7, the V gene TRBV7-2, with 15 bases aligning to TRBD2. From germline, CDR1 is SGHTA and CDR2 FQGNSA. The CDR3 consists of 17 residues. V shed 3 bases, J shed 2 bases, and the junction held 5 bases outside the gene matches. In nucleotides, the CDR3 is TGTGCCAGCAGCTTTGGGACTAGCGGGAGGCCCCCCTACGAGCAGTACTTC. This encodes CASSFGTSGRPPYEQYF.

The genes are TRBV7-6 and TRBJ2-3; the match to TRBD1 covers 8 bases. Trimming at V came to 1 base and at J to 2 bases, leaving 5 bases not matched to a gene. CDR1 SGHVS and CDR2 FNYEAQ come from the germline V gene. CDR3 size: 16 residues. CDR3: CASSLEGTGYTDTQYF. In nucleotides, the CDR3 is TGTGCCAGCAGCTTAGAAGGGACAGGATACACAGATACGCAGTATTTT.

The chain carries TRBV6-5 and TRBJ2-3; TRBD2 aligns across 8 bases. Looked up from germline, CDR1 is MNHEY and CDR2 is SVGAGI. The CDR3 loop spans 14 amino acids. V lost 6 bases and J lost 2; bases outside the gene matches: 4. This CDR3 reads CASRRGDLTDTQYF. CDR3 bases: TGTGCCAGCAGGCGGGGGGACCTCACAGATACGCAGTATTTT.

This clone showed up just once. The rearrangement uses TRBV5-6 and TRBJ2-5; D is ambiguous. The CDR3 extends over 13 amino acids. The germline CDR1 and CDR2 sequences are SGHDT and YYEEEE. Trimming left V 4 bases short and J 7 bases short, with 14 bases between. In DNA, the CDR3 is TGTGCCAGCAGCCCCGGCTCTAGTGCGACCCAGTACTTC. This translates into CASSPGSSATQYF. The entire variable domain, with the rest obtained from reference TRBV5-6 and TRBJ2-5, is as follows: DAGVTQSPTHLIKTRGQQVTLRCSPKSGHDTVSWYQQALGQGPQFIFQYYEEEERQRGNFPDRFSGHQFPNYSSELNVNALLLGDSALYLCASSPGSSATQYFGPGTRLLVL.

Only a few counts were recorded for this clone. The chain joins TRBV4-2 to TRBJ2-2; possibly TRBD2 for D (6 bases). Trimming cost V 1 base and J 5 bases, with 11 bases left between them. CDR3 size: 15 residues. Germline CDR1 and CDR2: LGHNA and YNFKEQ. The CDR3 region is CASSQAGVDTGELFF. CDR3 coding DNA: TGTGCCAGCAGCCAAGCGGGAGTAGATACCGGGGAGCTGTTTTTT.

The chain joins TRBV28 to TRBJ2-1, with D tentatively TRBD2 (6 bases). This CDR3 is built from 15 residues. Germline-derived CDR1 and CDR2 are MDHEN and SYDVKM. Trimming pared 7 bases from V and 2 bases from J, leaving 15 bases between. In DNA form, the CDR3 reads TGTGCCAGCATCACTGCGGGGCCCCCCTACAATGAGCAGTTCTTC. Its translation: CASITAGPPYNEQFF.

This chain uses TRBV7-9 with TRBJ2-7; the D is unclear. V was pared by 2 bases and J by 3 bases, with 17 bases between. Germline CDR1 is SEHNR and CDR2 is FQNEAQ (reference sequence). This CDR3 is built from 16 residues. The CDR3 sequence is CASSLPPRHPDYEQYF. The CDR3 DNA sequence: TGTGCCAGCAGCTTACCACCCAGACACCCAGACTACGAGCAGTACTTC.

The rearrangement joins TRBV29-1 to TRBJ2-7; TRBD1 is a possible D gene (6 bases). The germline CDR1 and CDR2 sequences are SQVTM and ANQGSEA. The CDR3 runs to 14 residues. Between the trimmed V and J ends, which lost 1 base and 3 bases, there was a span of 13 bases. The CDR3 spells CSVEGGRGLYEQYF. The CDR3 DNA is TGCAGCGTTGAAGGCGGCAGGGGCCTCTACGAGCAGTACTTC.

The CDR3 protein is CASSPASGRSNEQFF. The CDR3 DNA reads as TGTGCCAGCAGCCCCGCTAGCGGGAGGTCGAATGAGCAGTTCTTC. The rearrangement links TRBV9 to TRBJ2-1, with 11 bases matching TRBD2. This CDR3 has 15 residues. Looked up from germline, CDR1 is SGDLS and CDR2 is YYNGEE. V lost 4 bases to trimming and J lost 7 bases; unmatched junction nucleotides: 7.

This clone appeared once. The genes are TRBV9 and TRBJ2-1; 8 bases align to TRBD2. J was trimmed by 8 bases and V by 1 base; bases with no gene match: 8. Per the germline V gene, CDR1 is SGDLS and CDR2 is YYNGEE. The CDR3 runs to 15 residues. CDR3 nucleotides: TGTGCCAGCAGCGTACTGGCGGGGGGACTCGATGAGCAGTTCTTC. This translates into CASSVLAGGLDEQFF.